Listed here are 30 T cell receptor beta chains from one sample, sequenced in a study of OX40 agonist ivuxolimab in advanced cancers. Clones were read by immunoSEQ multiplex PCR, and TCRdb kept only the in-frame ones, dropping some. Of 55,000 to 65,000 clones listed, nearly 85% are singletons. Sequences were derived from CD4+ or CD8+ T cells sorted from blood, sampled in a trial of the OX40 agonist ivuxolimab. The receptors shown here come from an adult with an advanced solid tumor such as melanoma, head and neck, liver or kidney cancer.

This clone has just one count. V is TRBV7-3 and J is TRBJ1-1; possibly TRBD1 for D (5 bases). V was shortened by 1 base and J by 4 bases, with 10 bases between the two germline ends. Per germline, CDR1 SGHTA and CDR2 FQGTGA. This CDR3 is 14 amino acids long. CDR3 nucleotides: TGTGCCAGCAGCTTAATGGGGGTGGGCACTGAAGCTTTCTTT. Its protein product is CASSLMGVGTEAFF.

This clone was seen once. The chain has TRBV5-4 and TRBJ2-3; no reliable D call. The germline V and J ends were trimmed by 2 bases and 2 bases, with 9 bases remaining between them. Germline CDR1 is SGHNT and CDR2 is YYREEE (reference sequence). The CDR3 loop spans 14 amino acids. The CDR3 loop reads CASSFLADTDTQYF. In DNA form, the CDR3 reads TGTGCCAGCAGCTTTCTGGCGGACACAGATACGCAGTATTTT.

Written as DNA, the CDR3 is TGTGCCAGCAGCGTAGGACTAGCGGAGAGCACAGATACGCAGTATTTT. Protein product: CASSVGLAESTDTQYF. The rearrangement links TRBV9 to TRBJ2-3, with 9 bases identical to TRBD2. This CDR3 contains 16 residues. Losses at the gene ends were 0 bases for V and 0 bases for J; bases not matched to a gene: 2. Germline V lookup: CDR1 SGDLS, CDR2 YYNGEE.

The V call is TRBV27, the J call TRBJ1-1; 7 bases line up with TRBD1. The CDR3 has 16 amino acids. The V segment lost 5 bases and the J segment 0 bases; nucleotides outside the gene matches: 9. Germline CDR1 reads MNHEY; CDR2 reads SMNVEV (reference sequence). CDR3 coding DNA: TGTGCCAGCAGTCCGACCACAGGGGCGGTGAACACTGAAGCTTTCTTT. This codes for CASSPTTGAVNTEAFF.

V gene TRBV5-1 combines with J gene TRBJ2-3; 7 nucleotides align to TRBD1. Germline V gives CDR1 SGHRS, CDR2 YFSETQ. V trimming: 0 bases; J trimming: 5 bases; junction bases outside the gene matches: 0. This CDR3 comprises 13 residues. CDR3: CASSLAGGDTQYF. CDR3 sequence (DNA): TGCGCCAGCAGCTTGGCAGGGGGAGATACGCAGTATTTT.

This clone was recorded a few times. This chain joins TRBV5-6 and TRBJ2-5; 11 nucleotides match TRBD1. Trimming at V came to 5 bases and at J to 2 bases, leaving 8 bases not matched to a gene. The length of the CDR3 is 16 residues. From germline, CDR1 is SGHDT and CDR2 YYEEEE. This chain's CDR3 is CASRTDRGPSQETQYF. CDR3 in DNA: TGTGCCAGCAGGACGGACAGGGGGCCCTCTCAAGAGACCCAGTACTTC.

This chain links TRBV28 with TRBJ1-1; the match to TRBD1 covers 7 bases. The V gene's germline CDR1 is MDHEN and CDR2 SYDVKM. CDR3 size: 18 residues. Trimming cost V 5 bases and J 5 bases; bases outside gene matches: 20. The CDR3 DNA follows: TGTGCCAGCAGTCATATAAAGGGGGCGGCCGGCCGAGGAACTGAAGCTTTCTTT. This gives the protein CASSHIKGAAGRGTEAFF.

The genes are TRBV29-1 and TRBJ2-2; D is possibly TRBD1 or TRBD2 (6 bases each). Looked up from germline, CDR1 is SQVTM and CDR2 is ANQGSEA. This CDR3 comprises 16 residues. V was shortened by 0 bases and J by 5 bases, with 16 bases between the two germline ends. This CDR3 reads CSVEDRGRLGTGELFF. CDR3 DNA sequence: TGCAGCGTTGAAGATCGGGGGCGGCTAGGGACCGGGGAGCTGTTTTTT.

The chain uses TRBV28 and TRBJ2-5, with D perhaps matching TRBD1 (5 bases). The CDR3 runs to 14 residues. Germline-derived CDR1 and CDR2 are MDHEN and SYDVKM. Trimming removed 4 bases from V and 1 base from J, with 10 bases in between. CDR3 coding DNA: TGTGCCAGCAGTTCTGGGCAGGGCCAAGAGACCCAGTACTTC. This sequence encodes CASSSGQGQETQYF.

The CDR3 here is CASSHDRNTEAFF. CDR3 coding DNA: TGTGCCAGCAGCCACGACAGGAACACTGAAGCTTTCTTT. This chain uses TRBV7-3 with TRBJ1-1; possibly TRBD1 for D (5 bases). V dropped 5 bases and J dropped 1 base, with 8 bases sitting between them. This CDR3 contains 13 residues. CDR1 is SGHTA and CDR2 is FQGTGA in the germline V gene.

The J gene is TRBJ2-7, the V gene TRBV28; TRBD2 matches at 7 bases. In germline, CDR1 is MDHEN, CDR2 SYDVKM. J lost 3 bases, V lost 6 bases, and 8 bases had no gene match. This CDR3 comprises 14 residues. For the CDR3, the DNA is TGTGCCAGCAGACTCACTAGCGCAGACTACGAGCAGTACTTC. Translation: CASRLTSADYEQYF.

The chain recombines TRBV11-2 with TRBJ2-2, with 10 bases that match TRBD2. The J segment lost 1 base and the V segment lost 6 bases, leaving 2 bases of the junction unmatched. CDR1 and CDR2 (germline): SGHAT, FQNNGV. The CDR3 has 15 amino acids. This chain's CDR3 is CASRPSGGNTGELFF. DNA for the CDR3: TGTGCCAGCAGGCCTAGCGGGGGGAACACCGGGGAGCTGTTTTTT.

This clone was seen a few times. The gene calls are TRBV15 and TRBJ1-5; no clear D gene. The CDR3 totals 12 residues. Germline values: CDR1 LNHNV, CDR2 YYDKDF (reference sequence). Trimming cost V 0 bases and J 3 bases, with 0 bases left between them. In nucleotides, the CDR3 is TGTGCCACCAGCAGAGACAATCAGCCCCAGCATTTT. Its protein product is CATSRDNQPQHF.

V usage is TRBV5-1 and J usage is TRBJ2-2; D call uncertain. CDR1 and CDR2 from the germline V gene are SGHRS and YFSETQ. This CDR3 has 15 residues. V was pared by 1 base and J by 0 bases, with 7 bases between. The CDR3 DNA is TGCGCCAGCAGCTTGAGCTCCTCGAACACCGGGGAGCTGTTTTTT. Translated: CASSLSSSNTGELFF.

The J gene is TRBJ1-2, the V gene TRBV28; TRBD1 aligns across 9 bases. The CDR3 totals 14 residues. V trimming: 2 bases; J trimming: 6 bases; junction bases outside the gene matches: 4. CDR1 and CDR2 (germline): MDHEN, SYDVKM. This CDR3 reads CASSLAGTGNGYTF. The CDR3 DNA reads TGTGCCAGCAGTTTAGCCGGGACAGGGAATGGCTACACCTTC.

The CDR3 region is CASSQGLAIIQETQYF. As DNA, the CDR3 is TGTGCCAGCAGCCAAGGCCTAGCGATTATTCAAGAGACCCAGTACTTC. This chain uses TRBV14 with TRBJ2-5, with TRBD2 as a possible D gene (6 bases). V was clipped by 1 base and J by 2 bases, with 14 bases between them. Germline lookup yields CDR1 SGHDN and CDR2 FVKESK. CDR3 length: 16 amino acids. Full variable domain (rest looked up from reference TRBV14 and TRBJ2-5): EAGVTQFPSHSVIEKGQTVTLRCDPISGHDNLYWYRRVMGKEIKFLLHFVKESKQDESGMPNNRFLAERTGGTYSTLKVQPAELEDSGVYFCASSQGLAIIQETQYFGPGTRLLVL.

CDR3 sequence reads: CASTGRFNEKLFF. The CDR3 DNA reads as TGTGCCAGTACGGGCAGGTTCAATGAAAAACTGTTTTTT. The chain recombines TRBV19 with TRBJ1-4, with unresolved D. Trimming stripped 7 bases from V and 5 bases from J, with 11 bases between. CDR1 and CDR2 from the germline V gene are LNHDA and SQIVND (reference sequence). The CDR3 has 13 amino acids.

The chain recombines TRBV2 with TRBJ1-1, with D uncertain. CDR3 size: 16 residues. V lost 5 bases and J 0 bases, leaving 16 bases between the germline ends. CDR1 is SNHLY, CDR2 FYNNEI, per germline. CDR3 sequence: CASSPRNSPMNTEAFF. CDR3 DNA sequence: TGTGCCAGCAGTCCAAGGAACAGTCCCATGAACACTGAAGCTTTCTTT.

Here the CDR3 reads CASSSSQNTEAFF. Here the CDR3 DNA reads TGTGCCAGCTCATCCTCTCAGAACACTGAAGCTTTCTTT. The chain links TRBV18 to TRBJ1-1; D unclear. Between the trimmed V and J ends, which lost 5 bases and 1 base, there was a span of 8 bases. The CDR3 totals 13 residues. CDR1 and CDR2 from the germline V gene are KGHSH and LQKENI.

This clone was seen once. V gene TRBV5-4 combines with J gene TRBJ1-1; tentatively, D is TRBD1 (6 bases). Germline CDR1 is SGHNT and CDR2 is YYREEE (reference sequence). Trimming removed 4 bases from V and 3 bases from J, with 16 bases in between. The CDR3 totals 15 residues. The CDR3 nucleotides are TGTGCCAGCAGCCGGACAGACACCATTTACACTGAAGCTTTCTTT. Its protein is CASSRTDTIYTEAFF.

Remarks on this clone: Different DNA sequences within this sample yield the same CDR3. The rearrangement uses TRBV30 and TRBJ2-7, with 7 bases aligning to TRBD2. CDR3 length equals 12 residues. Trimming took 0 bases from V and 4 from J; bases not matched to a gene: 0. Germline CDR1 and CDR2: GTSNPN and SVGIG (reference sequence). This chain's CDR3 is CAWSVGGYEQYF. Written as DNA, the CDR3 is TGTGCCTGGAGTGTGGGGGGGTACGAGCAGTACTTC.

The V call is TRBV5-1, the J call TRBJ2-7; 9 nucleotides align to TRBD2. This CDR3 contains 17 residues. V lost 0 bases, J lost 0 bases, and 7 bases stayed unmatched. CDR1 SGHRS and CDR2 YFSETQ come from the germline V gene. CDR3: CASSLVPSGASSYEQYF. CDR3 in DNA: TGCGCCAGCAGCTTGGTCCCTAGCGGGGCGAGCTCCTACGAGCAGTACTTC.

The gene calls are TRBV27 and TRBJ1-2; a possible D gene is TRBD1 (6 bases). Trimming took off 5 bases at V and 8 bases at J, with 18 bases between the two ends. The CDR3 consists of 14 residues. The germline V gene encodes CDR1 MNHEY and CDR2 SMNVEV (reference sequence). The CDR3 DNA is TGTGCCAGCAGTCCCCCCGGGGGGGCGGGGGGCTACACCTTC. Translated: CASSPPGGAGGYTF.

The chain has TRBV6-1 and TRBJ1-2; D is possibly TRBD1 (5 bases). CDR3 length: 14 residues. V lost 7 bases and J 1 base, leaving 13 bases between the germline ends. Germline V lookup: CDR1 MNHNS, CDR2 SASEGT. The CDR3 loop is CASIETDLNYGYTF. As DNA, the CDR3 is TGTGCCAGCATAGAGACAGACCTTAACTATGGCTACACCTTC.

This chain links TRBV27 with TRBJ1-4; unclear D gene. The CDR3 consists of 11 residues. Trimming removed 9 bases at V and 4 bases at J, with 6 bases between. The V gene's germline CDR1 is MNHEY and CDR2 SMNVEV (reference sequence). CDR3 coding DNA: TGTGCCAGTTCCTTTAATGAAAAACTGTTTTTT. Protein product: CASSFNEKLFF.

CDR3 in amino acids: CATSRVTGDGETQYF. CDR3 nucleotide sequence: TGTGCCACCAGCAGAGTAACTGGGGACGGAGAGACCCAGTACTTC. V usage is TRBV15 and J usage is TRBJ2-5; either TRBD1 or TRBD2 may fit D (5 bases each). Germline assignment: CDR1 LNHNV and CDR2 YYDKDF (reference sequence). The germline V and J ends were trimmed by 1 base and 4 bases, with 13 bases remaining between them. The CDR3 runs to 15 residues.

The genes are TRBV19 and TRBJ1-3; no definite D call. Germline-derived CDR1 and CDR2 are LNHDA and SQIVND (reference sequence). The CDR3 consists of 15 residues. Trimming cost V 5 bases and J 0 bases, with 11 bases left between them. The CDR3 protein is CASSPQSVSGNTIYF. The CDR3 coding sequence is TGTGCCAGTAGTCCTCAGAGTGTCTCTGGAAACACCATATATTTT. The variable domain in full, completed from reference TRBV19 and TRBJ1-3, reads DGGITQSPKYLFRKEGQNVTLSCEQNLNHDAMYWYRQDPGQGLRLIYYSQIVNDFQKGDIAEGYSVSREKKESFPLTVTSAQKNPTAFYLCASSPQSVSGNTIYFGEGSWLTVV.

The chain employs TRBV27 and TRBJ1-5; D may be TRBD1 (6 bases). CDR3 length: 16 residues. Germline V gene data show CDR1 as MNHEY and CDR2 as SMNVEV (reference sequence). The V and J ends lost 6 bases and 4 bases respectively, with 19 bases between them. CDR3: CASSQSSTGRNQPQHF. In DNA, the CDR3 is TGTGCCAGCAGCCAGAGTTCGACAGGCCGGAATCAGCCCCAGCATTTT.

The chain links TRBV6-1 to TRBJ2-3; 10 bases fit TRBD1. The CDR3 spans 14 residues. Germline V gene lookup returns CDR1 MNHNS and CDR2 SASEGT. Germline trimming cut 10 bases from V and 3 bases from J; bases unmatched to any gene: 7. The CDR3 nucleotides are TGTGCCACCAGGGGGGACAGGGGTACAGATACGCAGTATTTT. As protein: CATRGDRGTDTQYF.

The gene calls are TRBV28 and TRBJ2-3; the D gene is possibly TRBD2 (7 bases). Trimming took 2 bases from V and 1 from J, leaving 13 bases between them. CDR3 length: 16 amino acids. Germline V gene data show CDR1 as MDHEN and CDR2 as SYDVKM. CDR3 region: CASSLLGGGGTDTQYF. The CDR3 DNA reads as TGTGCCAGCAGTTTACTAGGGGGAGGGGGCACAGATACGCAGTATTTT.